The 9 T cell receptor beta chains presented below share a single source sample, sequenced in a study of T cells after yellow fever vaccination. TCRdb itself ran the 5' RACE reads through MiXCR, one entry per CDR3 protein. The sample shows a few hundred thousand distinct CDR3 sequences, roughly 7.5% of them seen only once. This specimen consisted of PBMCs, obtained roughly 47 days after the first yellow fever vaccination. These receptor sequences come from a man between 18 and 35 years old who received the YFV17D yellow fever vaccine.

Many counts were recorded for this clonotype. The chain has TRBV14 and TRBJ1-4; D is undetermined. The ends were cut back, 1 base at V and 3 bases at J, with 18 bases in the middle. The CDR3 runs 18 residues. The germline V gene encodes CDR1 SGHDN and CDR2 FVKESK. The CDR3 loop is CASSQGVGKGMANEKLFF. Written as DNA, the CDR3 is TGTGCCAGCAGCCAAGGAGTTGGCAAGGGAATGGCTAATGAAAAACTGTTTTTT.

This clonotype came up a few times. The V call is TRBV6-2 or TRBV6-3, the J call TRBJ1-5; D is uncertain. The germline V gene encodes CDR1 MNHEY and CDR2 SVGEGT. The germline V and J ends were trimmed by 6 bases and 4 bases, with 10 bases remaining between them. CDR3 length: 13 amino acids. The CDR3 reads CASRFMRNQPQHF. The CDR3 nucleotides read TGTGCCAGCAGATTCATGCGGAATCAGCCCCAGCATTTT.

This clonotype came up a few times. V usage is TRBV4-2 and J usage is TRBJ2-1, with unresolved D. With 1 base removed from V and 7 bases from J, the gap between germline ends came to 23 bases. Looked up from germline, CDR1 is LGHNA and CDR2 is YNFKEQ. This CDR3 spans 18 amino acids. The CDR3 DNA follows: TGTGCCAGCAGCCAAGTTTTTCTTGCGGTACCGATTGGGAATGAGCAGTTCTTC. Translation: CASSQVFLAVPIGNEQFF.

This clonotype was seen many times. The chain joins TRBV20-1 to TRBJ2-5; 7 bases align to TRBD2. After removal of 5 bases from V and 1 base from J, the junction contained 4 bases not matched to a gene. CDR1 is DFQATT, CDR2 SNEGSKA, per germline (reference sequence). There are 13 residues in the CDR3. The CDR3 coding sequence is TGCAGTGCTGGAGCGGGGTCCCAAGAGACCCAGTACTTC. Amino acid sequence: CSAGAGSQETQYF.

Only a few counts were recorded for this clonotype. This chain uses TRBV5-5 with TRBJ1-2, with a weak D call TRBD1 (6 bases). The CDR3 has 13 amino acids. V dropped 4 bases and J dropped 4 bases, with 11 bases sitting between them. Germline CDR1 is SGHKS and CDR2 is YYEKEE (reference sequence). CDR3 residues: CASSARGGYGYTF. The DNA of the CDR3 is TGTGCCAGCAGCGCCAGAGGGGGCTATGGCTACACCTTC.

Concerning this clonotype itself: With a much larger clone just one base away, this may be a read error. The rearrangement joins TRBV5-1 to TRBJ1-1, with D perhaps matching TRBD1 (5 bases). Germline CDR1 is SGHRS and CDR2 is YFSETQ. This CDR3 has 14 residues. CDR3 sequence: CASSLDGAGTEACF. The CDR3 DNA reads as TGCGCCAGCAGCTTGGATGGGGCGGGCACTGAAGCTTGCTTT.

The chain links TRBV20-1 to TRBJ1-1; possible D gene TRBD1, 6 bases. Deletions cut 6 bases from V and 2 bases from J, with 13 bases between. The CDR3 runs to 13 residues. Germline CDR1 reads DFQATT; CDR2 reads SNEGSKA (reference sequence). The CDR3 loop is CSAQGQTNTEAFF. The CDR3 nucleotides read TGCAGTGCCCAAGGACAGACCAACACTGAAGCTTTCTTT.

This clonotype has ten or more counts. The CDR3 DNA follows: TGTGCCAGCAGCTCCCGACTGCCAGTCACAGATACGCAGTATTTT. Protein sequence: CASSSRLPVTDTQYF. The V gene is TRBV7-9, the J gene TRBJ2-3; no firm D call. CDR3 size: 15 residues. CDR1 is SEHNR, CDR2 FQNEAQ, per germline (reference sequence). The ends were cut back, 4 bases at V and 2 bases at J, with 13 bases in the middle. The whole variable domain, remainder taken from reference TRBV7-9 and TRBJ2-3, is DTGVSQNPRHKITKRGQNVTFRCDPISEHNRLYWYRQTLGQGPEFLTYFQNEAQLEKSRLLSDRFSAERPKGSFSTLEIQRTEQGDSAMYLCASSSRLPVTDTQYFGPGTRLTVL.

This clonotype has just a few counts. CDR3 sequence (DNA): TGTGCCTATTCAGAGGGAGGGCCGGGGGGGCCCCTCAATGAGCAGTTCTTC. Translating it yields CAYSEGGPGGPLNEQFF. This chain links TRBV5-4 with TRBJ2-1; 8 bases align to TRBD2. The V segment lost 10 bases and the J segment 6 bases; nucleotides outside the gene matches: 21. The CDR3 consists of 17 residues. Germline-derived CDR1 and CDR2 are SGHNT and YYREEE (reference sequence).